This T cell receptor (beta chain) was identified during a study of blood T cell repertoires in COVID-19. The CDR3 length is 11 residues. CDR1 is SGHNT and CDR2 is YENEEA in the germline V gene. V lost 5 bases and J lost 5, with 6 bases in between. Sequenced by immunoSEQ multiplex PCR; TCRdb stores in-frame clones only, minus some. The data show more than 250,000 clones, with roughly nine tenths seen just once and approximately 2.6% held by the top ten. Sequenced input: PBMCs or T cells enriched from blood (not recorded which). This TCR derives from a woman aged 18-29 years who had recovered from COVID-19. The V call is TRBV11-3, the J call TRBJ2-5; the D is unclear. The CDR3: CASSLQETQYF. As DNA, the CDR3 is TGTGCCAGCAGCCTCCAGGAGACCCAGTACTTC.